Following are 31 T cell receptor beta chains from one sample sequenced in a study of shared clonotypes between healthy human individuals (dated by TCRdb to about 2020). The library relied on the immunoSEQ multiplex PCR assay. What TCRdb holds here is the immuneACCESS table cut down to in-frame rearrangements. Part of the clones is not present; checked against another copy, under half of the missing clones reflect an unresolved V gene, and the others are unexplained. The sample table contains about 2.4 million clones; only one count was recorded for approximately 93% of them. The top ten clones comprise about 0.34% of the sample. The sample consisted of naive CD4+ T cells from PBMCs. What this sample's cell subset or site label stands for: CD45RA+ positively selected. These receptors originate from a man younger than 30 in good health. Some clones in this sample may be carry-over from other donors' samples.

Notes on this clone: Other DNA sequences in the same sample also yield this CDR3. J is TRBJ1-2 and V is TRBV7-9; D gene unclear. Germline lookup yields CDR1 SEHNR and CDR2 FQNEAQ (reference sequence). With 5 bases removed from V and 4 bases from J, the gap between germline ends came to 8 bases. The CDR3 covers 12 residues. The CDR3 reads CASSRLGYGYTF. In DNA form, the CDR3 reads TGTGCCAGCAGCCGGCTGGGCTATGGCTACACCTTC.

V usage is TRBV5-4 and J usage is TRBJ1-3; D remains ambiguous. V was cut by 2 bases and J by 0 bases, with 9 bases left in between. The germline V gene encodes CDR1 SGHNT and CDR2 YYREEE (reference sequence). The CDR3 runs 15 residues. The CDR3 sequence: CASSFSAASGNTIYF. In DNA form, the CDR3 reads TGTGCCAGCAGCTTCTCGGCAGCCTCTGGAAACACCATATATTTT.

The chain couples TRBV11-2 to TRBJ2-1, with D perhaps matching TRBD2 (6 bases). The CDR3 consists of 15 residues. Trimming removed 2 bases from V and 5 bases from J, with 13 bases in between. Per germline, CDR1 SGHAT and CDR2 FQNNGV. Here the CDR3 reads CASSLRQRADNEQFF. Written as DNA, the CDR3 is TGTGCCAGCAGCTTAAGGCAGCGGGCCGACAATGAGCAGTTCTTC.

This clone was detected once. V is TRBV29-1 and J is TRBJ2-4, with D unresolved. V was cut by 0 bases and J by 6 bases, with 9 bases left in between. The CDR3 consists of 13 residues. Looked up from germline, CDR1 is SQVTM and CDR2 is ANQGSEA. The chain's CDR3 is CSVEEAPLNIQYF. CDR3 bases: TGCAGCGTTGAAGAGGCCCCCCTAAACATTCAGTACTTC.

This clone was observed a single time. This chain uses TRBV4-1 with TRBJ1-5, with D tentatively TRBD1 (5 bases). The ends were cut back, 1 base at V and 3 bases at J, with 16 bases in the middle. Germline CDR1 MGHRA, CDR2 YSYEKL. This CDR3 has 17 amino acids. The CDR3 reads CASSQVPGTSHNQPQHF. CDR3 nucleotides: TGCGCCAGCAGCCAAGTTCCAGGGACGTCGCACAATCAGCCCCAGCATTTT.

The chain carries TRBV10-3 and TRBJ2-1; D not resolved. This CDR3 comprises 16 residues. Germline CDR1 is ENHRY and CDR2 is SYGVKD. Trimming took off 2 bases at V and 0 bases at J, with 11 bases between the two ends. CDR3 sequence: CAISEPQQSSYNEQFF. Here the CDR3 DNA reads TGTGCCATCAGTGAGCCGCAACAAAGCTCCTACAATGAGCAGTTCTTC.

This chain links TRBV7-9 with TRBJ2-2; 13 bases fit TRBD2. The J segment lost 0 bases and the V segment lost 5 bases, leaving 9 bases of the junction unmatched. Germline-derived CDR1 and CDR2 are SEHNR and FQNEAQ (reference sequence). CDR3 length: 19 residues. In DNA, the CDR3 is TGTGCCAGCAGCGGGACTAGCGGGACCTGGATAGCGAACACCGGGGAGCTGTTTTTT. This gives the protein CASSGTSGTWIANTGELFF.

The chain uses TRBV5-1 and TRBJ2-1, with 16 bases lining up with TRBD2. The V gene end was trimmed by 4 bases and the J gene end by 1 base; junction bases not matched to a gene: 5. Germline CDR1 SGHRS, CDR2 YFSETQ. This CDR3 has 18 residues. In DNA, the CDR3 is TGCGCCAGCAGCCCGGGACTAGCGGGAGGGATTTCCTACAATGAGCAGTTCTTC. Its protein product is CASSPGLAGGISYNEQFF.

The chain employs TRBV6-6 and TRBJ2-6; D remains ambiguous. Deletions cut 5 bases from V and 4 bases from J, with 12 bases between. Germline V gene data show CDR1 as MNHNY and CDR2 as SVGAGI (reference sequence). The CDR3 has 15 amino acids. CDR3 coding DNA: TGTGCCAGCAGTCCCCCTACGGCCGGGGCCAACGTCCTGACTTTC. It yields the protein CASSPPTAGANVLTF.

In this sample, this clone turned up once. CDR3 region: CASSQTSTGRAGVGYNEQFF. The CDR3 DNA follows: TGCGCCAGCAGCCAAACGTCGACAGGCAGAGCGGGAGTGGGTTACAATGAGCAGTTCTTC. The chain uses TRBV4-1 and TRBJ2-1; 8 bases fit TRBD2. The CDR3 contains 20 residues. The J segment lost 4 bases and the V segment lost 2 bases, leaving 19 bases of the junction unmatched. Germline-derived CDR1 and CDR2 are MGHRA and YSYEKL.

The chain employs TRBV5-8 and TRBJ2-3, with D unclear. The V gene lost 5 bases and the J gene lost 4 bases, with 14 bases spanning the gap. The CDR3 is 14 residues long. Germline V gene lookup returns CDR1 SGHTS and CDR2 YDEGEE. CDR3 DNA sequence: TGTGCCAGCAGTCTCTTATTCGGAGCAGATACGCAGTATTTT. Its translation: CASSLLFGADTQYF.

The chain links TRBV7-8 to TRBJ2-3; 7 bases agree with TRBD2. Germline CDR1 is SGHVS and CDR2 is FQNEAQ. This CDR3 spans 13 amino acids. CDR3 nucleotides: TGTGCTGGGGGGGTAGGACCCACAGATACGCAGTATTTT. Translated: CAGGVGPTDTQYF.

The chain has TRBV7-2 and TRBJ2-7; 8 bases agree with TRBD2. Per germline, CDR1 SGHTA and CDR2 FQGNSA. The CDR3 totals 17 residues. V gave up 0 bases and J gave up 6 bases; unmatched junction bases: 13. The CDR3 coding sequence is TGTGCCAGCAGCTTAGCTGGCGGGGGGACTTCAGGCCTCGAGCAGTACTTC. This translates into CASSLAGGGTSGLEQYF.

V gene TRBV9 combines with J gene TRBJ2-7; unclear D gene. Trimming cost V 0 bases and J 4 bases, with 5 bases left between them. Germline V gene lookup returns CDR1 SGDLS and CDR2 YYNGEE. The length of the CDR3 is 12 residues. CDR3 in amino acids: CASSVAQYEQYF. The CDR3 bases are TGTGCCAGCAGCGTAGCACAGTACGAGCAGTACTTC.

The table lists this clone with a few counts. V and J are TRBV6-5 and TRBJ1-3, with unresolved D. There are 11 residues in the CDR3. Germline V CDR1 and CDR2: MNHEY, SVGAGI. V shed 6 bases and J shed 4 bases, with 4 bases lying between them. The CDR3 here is CASREGNTIYF. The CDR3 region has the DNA TGTGCCAGCAGGGAGGGAAACACCATATATTTT.

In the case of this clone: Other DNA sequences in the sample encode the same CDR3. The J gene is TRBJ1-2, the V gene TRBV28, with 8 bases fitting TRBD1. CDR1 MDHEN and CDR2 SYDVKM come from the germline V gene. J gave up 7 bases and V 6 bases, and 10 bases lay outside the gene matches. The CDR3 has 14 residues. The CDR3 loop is CASSSPGGAGGYTF. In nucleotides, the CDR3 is TGTGCCAGCAGCTCCCCAGGGGGCGCGGGTGGCTACACCTTC.

This CDR3 reads CASSLAVALDTQYF. CDR3 nucleotides: TGCGCCAGCAGCTTGGCCGTGGCCCTGGATACGCAGTATTTT. The chain couples TRBV5-1 to TRBJ2-3, with no clear D. V gave up 0 bases and J gave up 6 bases, with 11 bases separating them. CDR1 and CDR2 from the germline V gene are SGHRS and YFSETQ. CDR3 length: 14 residues.

CDR3 in amino acids: CASSLDRFQAFF. CDR3 DNA sequence: TGTGCCAGCAGTTTGGATCGCTTTCAAGCTTTCTTT. The V call is TRBV2, the J call TRBJ1-1; D not certain. Trimming pared 5 bases from V and 9 bases from J, leaving 13 bases between. Germline V gene data show CDR1 as SNHLY and CDR2 as FYNNEI. CDR3 size: 12 residues.

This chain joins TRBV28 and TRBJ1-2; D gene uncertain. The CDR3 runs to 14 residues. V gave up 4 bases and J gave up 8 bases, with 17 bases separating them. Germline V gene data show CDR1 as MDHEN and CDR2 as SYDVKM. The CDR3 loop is CASSWLRRALGYTF. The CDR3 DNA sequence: TGTGCCAGCAGTTGGCTTCGGAGGGCGCTCGGCTACACCTTC.

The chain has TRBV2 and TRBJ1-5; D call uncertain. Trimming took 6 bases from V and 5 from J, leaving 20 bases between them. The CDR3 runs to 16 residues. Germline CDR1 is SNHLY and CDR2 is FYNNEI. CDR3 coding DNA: TGTGCCAGCAGGAAGGATGGGAGGGCGAGGGATCAGCCCCAGCATTTT. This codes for CASRKDGRARDQPQHF.

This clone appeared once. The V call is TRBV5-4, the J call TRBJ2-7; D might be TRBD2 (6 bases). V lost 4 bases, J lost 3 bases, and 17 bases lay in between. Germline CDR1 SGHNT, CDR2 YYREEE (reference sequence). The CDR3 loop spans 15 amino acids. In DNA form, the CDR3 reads TGTGCCAGCAGCCCGGCTGGGCTAGCGAACTACGAGCAGTACTTC. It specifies CASSPAGLANYEQYF.

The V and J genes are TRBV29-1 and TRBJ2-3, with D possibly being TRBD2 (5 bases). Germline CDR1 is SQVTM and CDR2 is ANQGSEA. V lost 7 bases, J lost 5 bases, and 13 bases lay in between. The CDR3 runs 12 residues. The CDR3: CSAGRTGDTQYF. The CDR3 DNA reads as TGCAGCGCGGGGAGAACGGGAGATACGCAGTATTTT.

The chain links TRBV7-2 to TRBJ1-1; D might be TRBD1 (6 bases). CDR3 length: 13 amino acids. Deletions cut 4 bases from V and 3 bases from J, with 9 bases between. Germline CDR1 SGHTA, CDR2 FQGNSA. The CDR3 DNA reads TGTGCCAGCAGCTGGAGGGGGGACACTGAAGCTTTCTTT. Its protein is CASSWRGDTEAFF.

The CDR3 loop is CATSRDRVKYF. CDR3 DNA: TGTGCCACCAGCAGAGACAGGGTCAAGTATTTT. The chain uses TRBV15 and TRBJ2-3; a possible D gene is TRBD1 (5 bases). Germline CDR1 reads LNHNV; CDR2 reads YYDKDF (reference sequence). The CDR3 sequence is 11 residues long. V lost 0 bases and J lost 13, with 8 bases in between.

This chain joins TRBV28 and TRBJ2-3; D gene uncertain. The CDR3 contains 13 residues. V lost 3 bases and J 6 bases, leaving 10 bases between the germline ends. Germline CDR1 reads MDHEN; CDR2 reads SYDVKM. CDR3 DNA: TGTGCCAGCAGTTTGGGGTACGCCGATACGCAGTATTTT. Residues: CASSLGYADTQYF.

In nucleotides, the CDR3 is TGTGCCAGCAGTTACTTCGGACAGGAAGCTTTCTTT. Translation gives CASSYFGQEAFF. The gene calls are TRBV6-5 and TRBJ1-1; D is possibly TRBD1 (6 bases). CDR1 is MNHEY, CDR2 SVGAGI, per germline. This CDR3 is 12 amino acids long. Trimming left V 1 base short and J 8 bases short, with 8 bases between.

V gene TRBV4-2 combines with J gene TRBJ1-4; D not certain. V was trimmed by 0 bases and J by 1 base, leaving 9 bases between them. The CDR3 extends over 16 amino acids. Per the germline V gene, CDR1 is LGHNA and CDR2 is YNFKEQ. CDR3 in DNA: TGTGCCAGCAGCCAAGAGGGTGGGATAACTAATGAAAAACTGTTTTTT. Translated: CASSQEGGITNEKLFF.

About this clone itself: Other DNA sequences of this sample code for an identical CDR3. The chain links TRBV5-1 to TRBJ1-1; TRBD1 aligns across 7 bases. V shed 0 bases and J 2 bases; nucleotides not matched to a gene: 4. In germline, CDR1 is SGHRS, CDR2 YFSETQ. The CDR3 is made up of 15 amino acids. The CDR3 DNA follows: TGCGCCAGCAGCTTGGCGGGAGGGGGCAACACTGAAGCTTTCTTT. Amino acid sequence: CASSLAGGGNTEAFF.

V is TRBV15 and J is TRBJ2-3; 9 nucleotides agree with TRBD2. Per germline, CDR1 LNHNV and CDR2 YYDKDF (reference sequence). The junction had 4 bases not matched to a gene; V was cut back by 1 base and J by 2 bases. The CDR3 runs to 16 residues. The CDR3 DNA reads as TGTGCCACCAGCAGAGGGGCTAGCGGGACCACAGATACGCAGTATTTT. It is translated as CATSRGASGTTDTQYF.

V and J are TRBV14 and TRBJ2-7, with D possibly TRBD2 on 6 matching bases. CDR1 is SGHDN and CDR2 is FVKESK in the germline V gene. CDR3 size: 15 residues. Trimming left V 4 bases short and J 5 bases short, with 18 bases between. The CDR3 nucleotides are TGTGCCAGCAGCCTGGGGTCGGGTTGGAGGGACGAGCAGTACTTC. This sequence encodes CASSLGSGWRDEQYF.

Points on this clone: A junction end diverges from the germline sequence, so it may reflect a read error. The CDR3 nucleotides are TGTTCCAGCACTCGGGCAGCTCCTTCGACTGAAGCTTTCTTT. The encoded protein is CSSTRAAPSTEAFF. The chain employs TRBV6-1 and TRBJ1-1; D is unclear. The CDR3 is 14 residues long. CDR1 MNHNS and CDR2 SASEGT come from the germline V gene.